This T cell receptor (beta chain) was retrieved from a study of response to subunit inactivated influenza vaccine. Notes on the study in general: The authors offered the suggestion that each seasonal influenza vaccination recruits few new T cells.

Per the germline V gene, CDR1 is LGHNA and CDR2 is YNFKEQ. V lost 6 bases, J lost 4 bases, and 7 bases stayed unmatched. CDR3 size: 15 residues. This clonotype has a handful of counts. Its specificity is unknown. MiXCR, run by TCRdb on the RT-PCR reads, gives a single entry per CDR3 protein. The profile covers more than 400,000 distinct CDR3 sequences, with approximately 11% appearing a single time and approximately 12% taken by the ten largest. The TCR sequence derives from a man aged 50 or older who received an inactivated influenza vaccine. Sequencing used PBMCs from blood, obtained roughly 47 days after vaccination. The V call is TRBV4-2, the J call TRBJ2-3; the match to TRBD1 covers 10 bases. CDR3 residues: CASRMGQGIADTQYF. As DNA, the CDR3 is TGTGCCAGCAGGATGGGACAGGGGATCGCAGATACGCAGTATTTT.